A single T cell receptor (beta chain) is shown here with its context. Its antigen is as yet unknown. This sample stems from a study of shared clonotypes between healthy human individuals. Study-wide findings and caveats: Compared with memory subsets, naive subsets generally had larger estimated richness.

Trimming cost V 0 bases and J 6 bases, with 14 bases left between them. CDR1 and CDR2 (germline): GTSNPN, SVGIG (reference sequence). CDR3 length: 15 residues. The assay was immunoSEQ multiplex PCR, and TCRdb's table has in-frame clones only and misses some. The data hold about 2.2 million clones, with about 93% observed a single time. Naive CD8 populations comprised CD45RO-negative cells positively selected for CCR7, excluding terminally differentiated effector memory CD45RA+ cells. This receptor was taken from a man aged 18 to 29 in good health. Some clones in this sample may be carry-over from other donors' samples. Material for sequencing was naive CD8+ T cells from PBMCs. The V and J genes are TRBV30 and TRBJ2-2; D is unclear. DNA for the CDR3: TGTGCCTGGAGTGTAAGTGGCAACAGCGCCGGGGAGCTGTTTTTT. As protein: CAWSVSGNSAGELFF.